Presented here are 6 T cell receptor beta chains from one specimen sequenced in a study of blood T cells in healthy people across ages. A second PCR of about 7 to 11 cycles used a sample-barcoded 5' primer and a J-beta primer mix. Each CDR3 protein is one row after TCRdb ran MiXCR on the 5' RACE reads. The profile covers about 580,000 distinct CDR3 sequences, with 40% to 55% appearing a single time and around 23% taken by the ten largest. Material for sequencing was blood. The origin of the receptors is a man at least 80 years old in good health.

The chain uses TRBV7-9 and TRBJ1-4; TRBD1 matches at 9 bases. V dropped 8 bases and J dropped 0; count of bases not matched to a gene: 7. Per germline, CDR1 SEHNR and CDR2 FQNEAQ (reference sequence). The CDR3 loop spans 16 amino acids. The CDR3 DNA follows: TGTGCCAGCTCGTTGACAGGGGGAACAACTAATGAAAAACTGTTTTTT. Encoded protein: CASSLTGGTTNEKLFF.

V usage is TRBV7-9 and J usage is TRBJ2-5; TRBD2 agrees at 10 bases. Trimming took 1 base from V and 1 from J; bases not matched to a gene: 3. Germline CDR1 reads SEHNR; CDR2 reads FQNEAQ (reference sequence). CDR3 length: 16 amino acids. In DNA, the CDR3 is TGTGCCAGCAGCTTAGGAGCGGGAGGGATCCAAGAGACCCAGTACTTC. It translates to CASSLGAGGIQETQYF.

The rearrangement uses TRBV12-3 or TRBV12-4 and TRBJ2-7; 12 bases line up with TRBD2. The DNA end lines up better with TRBJ2-5; the J call may be wrong. The CDR3 has 16 residues. DNA for the CDR3: TGTGCCAGCAGTTTCCTGAGGCTAGCGGGGGGGGAGACCCAGTACTTC. Its translation is CASSFLRLAGGETQYF.

This chain joins TRBV10-3 and TRBJ2-4, with D perhaps TRBD2 (6 bases). The J call may be incorrect, as the DNA end agrees better with TRBJ2-7. The V gene's germline CDR1 is ENHRY and CDR2 SYGVKD. This CDR3 is 13 amino acids long. Written as DNA, the CDR3 is TGTGCCATCTCGGGGGATTCCCCCTACGAGCAGTACTTC. Protein product: CAISGDSPYEQYF.

The chain recombines TRBV20-1 with TRBJ2-1; D is possibly TRBD1 (5 bases). This CDR3 spans 15 amino acids. V was shortened by 0 bases and J by 4 bases, with 13 bases between the two germline ends. Germline CDR1 reads DFQATT; CDR2 reads SNEGSKA (reference sequence). The CDR3 protein is CSARDTDSFYNEQFF. CDR3 DNA: TGCAGTGCTAGAGACACCGACAGTTTTTACAATGAGCAGTTCTTC.

This rearrangement joins TRBV20-1 to TRBJ1-1; D unresolved. The CDR3 totals 11 residues. The ends were cut back, 5 bases at V and 3 bases at J, with 7 bases in the middle. Germline CDR1 and CDR2: DFQATT and SNEGSKA (reference sequence). The CDR3 reads CSASEHTEAFF. CDR3 sequence (DNA): TGCAGTGCTTCAGAGCACACTGAAGCTTTCTTT.